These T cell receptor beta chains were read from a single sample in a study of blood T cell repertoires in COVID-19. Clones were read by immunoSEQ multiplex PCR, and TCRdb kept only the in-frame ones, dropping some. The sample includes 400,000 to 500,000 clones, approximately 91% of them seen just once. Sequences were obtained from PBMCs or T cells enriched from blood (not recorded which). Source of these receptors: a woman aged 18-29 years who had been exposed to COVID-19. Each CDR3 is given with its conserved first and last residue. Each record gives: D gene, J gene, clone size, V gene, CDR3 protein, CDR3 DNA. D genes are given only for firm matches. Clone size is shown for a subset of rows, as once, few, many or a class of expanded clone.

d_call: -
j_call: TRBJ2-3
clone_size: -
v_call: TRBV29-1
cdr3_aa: CSVRAQDADTQYF
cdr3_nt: TGCAGCGTCCGTGCTCAGGATGCGGATACGCAGTATTTT

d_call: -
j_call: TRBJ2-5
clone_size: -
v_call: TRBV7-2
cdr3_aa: CASSLGPAGPQETQYF
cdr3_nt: TGTGCCAGCAGCTTGGGGCCCGCGGGGCCACAAGAGACCCAGTACTTC

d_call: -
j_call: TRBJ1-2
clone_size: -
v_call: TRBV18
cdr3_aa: CASSPRGTDGYTF
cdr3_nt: TGTGCCAGCTCACCAAGGGGAACTGATGGCTACACCTTC

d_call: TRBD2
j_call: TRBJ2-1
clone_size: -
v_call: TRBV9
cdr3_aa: CASSASSGRNNEQFF
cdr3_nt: TGTGCCAGCAGCGCATCTAGCGGGAGAAACAATGAGCAGTTCTTC

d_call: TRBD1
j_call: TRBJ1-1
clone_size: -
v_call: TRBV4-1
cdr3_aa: CASSLPGTGVEAFF
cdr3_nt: TGCGCCAGCAGCCTCCCGGGGACAGGAGTTGAAGCTTTCTTT

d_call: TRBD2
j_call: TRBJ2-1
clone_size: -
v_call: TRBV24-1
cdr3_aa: CATSGGAYNEQFF
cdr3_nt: TGTGCCACCAGCGGGGGGGCCTACAATGAGCAGTTCTTC

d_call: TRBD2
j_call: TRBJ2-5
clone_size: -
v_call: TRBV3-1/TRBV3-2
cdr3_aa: CASSQDFGTSRGRGETQYF
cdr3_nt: TGTGCCAGCAGCCAAGATTTTGGGACTAGCAGGGGTAGGGGGGAGACCCAGTACTTC

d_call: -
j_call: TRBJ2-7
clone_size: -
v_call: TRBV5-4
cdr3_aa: CASGTGQPPYEQYF
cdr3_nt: TGTGCCAGCGGAACTGGACAGCCCCCCTACGAGCAGTACTTC

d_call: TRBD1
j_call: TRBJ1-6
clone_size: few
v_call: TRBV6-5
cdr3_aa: CASSSDRDFPNSPLHF
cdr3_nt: TGTGCCAGCAGTTCGGACAGGGATTTCCCGAATTCACCCCTCCACTTT

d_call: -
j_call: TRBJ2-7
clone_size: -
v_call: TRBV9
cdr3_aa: CASSPTGFNEQYF
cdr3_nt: TGTGCCAGCAGCCCGACGGGGTTCAACGAGCAGTACTTC

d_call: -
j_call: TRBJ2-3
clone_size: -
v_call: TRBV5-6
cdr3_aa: CASSQGRRLTDTQYF
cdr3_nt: TGTGCCAGCAGCCAAGGGAGGAGGCTCACAGATACGCAGTATTTT

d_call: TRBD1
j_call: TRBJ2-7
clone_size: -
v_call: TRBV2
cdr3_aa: CASSPWTGMNEQYF
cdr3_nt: TGTGCCAGCAGTCCTTGGACAGGTATGAACGAGCAGTACTTC

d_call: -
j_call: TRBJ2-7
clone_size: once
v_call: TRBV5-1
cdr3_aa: CASSASTTSSYEQYF
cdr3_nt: TGCGCCAGCAGCGCGAGTACTACGAGCTCCTACGAGCAGTACTTC

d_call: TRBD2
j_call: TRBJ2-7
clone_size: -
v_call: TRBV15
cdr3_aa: CATSRVSSGRGSYEQYF
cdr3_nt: TGTGCCACCAGCAGAGTGAGTAGCGGGAGAGGTAGCTACGAGCAGTACTTC

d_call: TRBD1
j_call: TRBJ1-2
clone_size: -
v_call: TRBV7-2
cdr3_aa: CASSLWAGGEDGYTF
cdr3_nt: TGTGCCAGCAGCTTATGGGCAGGGGGCGAAGATGGCTACACCTTC

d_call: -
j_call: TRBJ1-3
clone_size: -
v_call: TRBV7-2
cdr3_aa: CASSRVDSRTRNTIYF
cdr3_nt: TGTGCCAGCAGTCGGGTCGATTCCAGAACCAGAAACACCATATATTTT

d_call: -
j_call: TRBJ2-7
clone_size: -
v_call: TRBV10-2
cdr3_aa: CASSAGGPYEQYF
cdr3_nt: TGCGCCAGCAGTGCGGGGGGCCCCTACGAGCAGTACTTC

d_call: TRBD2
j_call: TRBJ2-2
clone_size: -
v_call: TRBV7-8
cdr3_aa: CASRQNFLLAGGRTGELFF
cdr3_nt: TGTGCCAGCAGACAAAACTTTCTACTAGCGGGAGGGCGCACCGGGGAGCTGTTTTTT

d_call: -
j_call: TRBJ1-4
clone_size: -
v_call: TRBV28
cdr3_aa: CASMRTATNEKLFF
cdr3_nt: TGTGCCAGCATGCGTACAGCAACTAATGAAAAACTGTTTTTT

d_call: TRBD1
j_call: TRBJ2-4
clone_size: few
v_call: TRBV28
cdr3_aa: CASRTGYTFIQYF
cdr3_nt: TGTGCCAGCAGGACAGGGTACACTTTCATTCAGTACTTC

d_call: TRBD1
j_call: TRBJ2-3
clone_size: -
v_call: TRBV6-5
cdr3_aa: CASSYDRATDTQYF
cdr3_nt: TGTGCCAGCAGTTACGACAGGGCCACAGATACGCAGTATTTT

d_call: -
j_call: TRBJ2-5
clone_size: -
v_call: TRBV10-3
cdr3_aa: CAIREGREQETQYF
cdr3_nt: TGTGCCATCAGGGAGGGCCGGGAACAAGAGACCCAGTACTTC

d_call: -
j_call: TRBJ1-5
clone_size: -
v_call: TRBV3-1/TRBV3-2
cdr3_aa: CASSQDYDTNQPQHF
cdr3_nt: TGTGCCAGCAGCCAAGATTATGACACCAATCAGCCCCAGCATTTT

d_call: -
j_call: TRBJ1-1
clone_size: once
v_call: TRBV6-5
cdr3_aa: CASTLGGAYTEAFF
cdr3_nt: TGTGCCAGCACCCTCGGGGGGGCTTACACTGAAGCTTTCTTT

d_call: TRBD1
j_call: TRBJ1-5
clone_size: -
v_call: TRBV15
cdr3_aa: CATSGAGQGDQPQHF
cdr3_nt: TGTGCCACCAGCGGAGCCGGACAGGGCGATCAGCCCCAGCATTTT

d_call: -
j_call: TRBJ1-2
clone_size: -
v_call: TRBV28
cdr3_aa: CASSIRAGSAPNYGYTF
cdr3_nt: TGTGCCAGCAGTATTCGGGCAGGGTCGGCCCCTAACTATGGCTACACCTTC

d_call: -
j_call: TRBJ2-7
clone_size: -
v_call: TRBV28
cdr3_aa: CASSFGQAYEQYF
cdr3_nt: TGTGCCAGCAGTTTTGGGCAGGCGTACGAGCAGTACTTC

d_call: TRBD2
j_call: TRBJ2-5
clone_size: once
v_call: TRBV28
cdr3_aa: CASRLSGLARIETQYF
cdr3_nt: TGTGCCAGCAGACTGTCGGGACTAGCGAGGATTGAGACCCAGTACTTC

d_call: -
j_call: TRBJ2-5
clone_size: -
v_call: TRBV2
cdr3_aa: CASSEAGFGREETQYF
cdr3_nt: TGTGCCAGCAGTGAAGCGGGGTTCGGCAGGGAAGAGACCCAGTACTTC

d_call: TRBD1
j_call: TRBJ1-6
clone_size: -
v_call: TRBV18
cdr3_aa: CASLPGQGEPLHF
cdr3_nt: TGTGCCAGCTTGCCGGGACAGGGCGAACCCCTCCACTTT

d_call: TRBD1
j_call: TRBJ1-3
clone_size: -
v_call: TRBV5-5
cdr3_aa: CASSFDRGAGNTIYF
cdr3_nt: TGTGCCAGCAGCTTCGACAGGGGGGCTGGAAACACCATATATTTT

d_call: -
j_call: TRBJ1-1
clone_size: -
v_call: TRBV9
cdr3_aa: CASSVAVGLTEAFF
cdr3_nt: TGTGCCAGCAGCGTAGCCGTCGGGTTAACTGAAGCTTTCTTT

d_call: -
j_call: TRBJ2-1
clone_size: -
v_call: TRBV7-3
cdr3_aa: CASSLRGSSYNEQFF
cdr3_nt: TGTGCCAGCAGCTTACGCGGAAGCTCCTACAATGAGCAGTTCTTC

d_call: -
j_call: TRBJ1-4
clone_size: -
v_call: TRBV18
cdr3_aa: CASSRGEKLFF
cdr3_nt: TGTGCCAGCTCACGAGGTGAAAAACTGTTTTTT

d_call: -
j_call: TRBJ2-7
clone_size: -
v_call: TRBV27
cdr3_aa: CASSLWAGKTYEQYF
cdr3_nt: TGTGCCAGCAGTTTATGGGCGGGAAAGACCTACGAGCAGTACTTC

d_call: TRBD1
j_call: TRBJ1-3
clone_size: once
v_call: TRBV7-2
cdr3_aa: CASSSPQGAPYSGNTIYF
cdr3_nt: TGTGCCAGCAGCTCACCCCAGGGGGCCCCCTACTCTGGAAACACCATATATTTT

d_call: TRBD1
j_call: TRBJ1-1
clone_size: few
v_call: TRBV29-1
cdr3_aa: CSVCQGGVGTEAFF
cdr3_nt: TGCAGCGTTTGTCAGGGGGGAGTAGGCACTGAAGCTTTCTTT

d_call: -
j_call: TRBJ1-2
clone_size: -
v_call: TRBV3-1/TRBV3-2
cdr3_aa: CASSPQAYNYGYTF
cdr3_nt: TGTGCCAGCAGCCCCCAAGCTTATAACTATGGCTACACCTTC

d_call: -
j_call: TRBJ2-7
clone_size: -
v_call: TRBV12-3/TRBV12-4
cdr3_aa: CASSLTGRYEQYF
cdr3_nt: TGTGCCAGCAGTTTAACCGGTAGATACGAGCAGTACTTC

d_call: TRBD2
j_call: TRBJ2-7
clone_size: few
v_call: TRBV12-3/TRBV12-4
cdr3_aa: CASSSGLAGEEYF
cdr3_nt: TGTGCCAGCAGTTCGGGACTAGCGGGGGAGGAGTACTTC

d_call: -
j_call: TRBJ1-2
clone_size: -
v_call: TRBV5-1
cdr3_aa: CASSSTGNGYTF
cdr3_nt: TGCGCCAGCAGCTCTACAGGAAATGGCTACACCTTC

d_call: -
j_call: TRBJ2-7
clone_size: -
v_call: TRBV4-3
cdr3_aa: CASSQLQGTGEQYF
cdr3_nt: TGCGCCAGCAGCCAATTGCAGGGGACGGGCGAGCAGTACTTC

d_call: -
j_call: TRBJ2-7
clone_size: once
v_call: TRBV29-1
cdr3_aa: CSVGGGKNYEQYF
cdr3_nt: TGCAGCGTTGGAGGTGGCAAAAACTACGAGCAGTACTTC

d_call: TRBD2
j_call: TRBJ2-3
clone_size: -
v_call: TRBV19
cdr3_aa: CASTRGTSGGKSTDTQYF
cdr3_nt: TGTGCCAGTACCAGGGGGACTAGCGGGGGGAAGAGCACAGATACGCAGTATTTT

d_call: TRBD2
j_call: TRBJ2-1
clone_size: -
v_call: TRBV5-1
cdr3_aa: CASNRAGGPGNEQFF
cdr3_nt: TGCGCCAGCAACCGAGCGGGAGGGCCGGGCAATGAGCAGTTCTTC

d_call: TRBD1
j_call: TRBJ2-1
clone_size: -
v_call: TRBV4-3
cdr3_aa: CASSRGQGGDEQFF
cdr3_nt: TGCGCCAGCAGCCGCGGACAGGGGGGTGATGAGCAGTTCTTC

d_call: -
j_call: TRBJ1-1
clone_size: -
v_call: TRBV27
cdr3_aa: CASSPKTWGVSEAFF
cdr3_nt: TGTGCCAGCAGTCCTAAGACGTGGGGGGTGTCTGAAGCTTTCTTT

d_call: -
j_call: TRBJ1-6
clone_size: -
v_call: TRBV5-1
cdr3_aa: CASSPGSNNSPLHF
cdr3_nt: TGCGCCAGCAGCCCCGGGAGCAATAATTCACCCCTCCACTTT

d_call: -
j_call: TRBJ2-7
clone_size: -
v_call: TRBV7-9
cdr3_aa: CASSLDYEPPYEQYF
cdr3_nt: TGTGCCAGCAGCTTAGACTACGAGCCCCCCTACGAGCAGTACTTC

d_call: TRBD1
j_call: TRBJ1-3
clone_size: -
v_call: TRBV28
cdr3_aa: CASSSRQGYGNTIYF
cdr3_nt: TGTGCCAGCAGTAGTAGACAGGGCTATGGAAACACCATATATTTT

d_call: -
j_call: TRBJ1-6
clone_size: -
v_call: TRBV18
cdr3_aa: CASSRAGNSPLHF
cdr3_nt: TGTGCCAGCTCTAGGGCGGGTAATTCACCCCTCCACTTT

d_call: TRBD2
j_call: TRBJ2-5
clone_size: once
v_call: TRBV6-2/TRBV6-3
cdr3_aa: CASNPHVVAGQETQYF
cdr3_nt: TGTGCCAGCAACCCCCACGTGGTAGCGGGACAAGAGACCCAGTACTTC

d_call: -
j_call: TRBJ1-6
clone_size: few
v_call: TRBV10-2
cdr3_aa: CASSRQEYSPLHF
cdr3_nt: TGCGCCAGCAGTCGACAGGAATATTCACCCCTCCACTTT

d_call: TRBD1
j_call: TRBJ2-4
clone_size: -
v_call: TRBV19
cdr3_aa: CASSGVGTGENIQYF
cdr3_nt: TGTGCCAGTAGTGGGGTGGGGACAGGGGAGAACATTCAGTACTTC

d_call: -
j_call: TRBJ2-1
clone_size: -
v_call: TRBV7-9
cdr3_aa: CASSLEPKNEQFF
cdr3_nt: TGTGCCAGCAGCTTAGAGCCGAAGAATGAGCAGTTCTTC

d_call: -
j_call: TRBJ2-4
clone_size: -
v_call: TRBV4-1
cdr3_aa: CASSQDAGPSPKNIQYF
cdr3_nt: TGCGCCAGCAGCCAAGATGCAGGGCCTAGTCCCAAAAACATTCAGTACTTC

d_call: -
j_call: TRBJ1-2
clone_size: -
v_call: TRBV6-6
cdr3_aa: CASREDLVTNYYGYTF
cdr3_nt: TGTGCCAGCAGGGAGGACCTTGTCACTAACTATTATGGCTACACCTTC